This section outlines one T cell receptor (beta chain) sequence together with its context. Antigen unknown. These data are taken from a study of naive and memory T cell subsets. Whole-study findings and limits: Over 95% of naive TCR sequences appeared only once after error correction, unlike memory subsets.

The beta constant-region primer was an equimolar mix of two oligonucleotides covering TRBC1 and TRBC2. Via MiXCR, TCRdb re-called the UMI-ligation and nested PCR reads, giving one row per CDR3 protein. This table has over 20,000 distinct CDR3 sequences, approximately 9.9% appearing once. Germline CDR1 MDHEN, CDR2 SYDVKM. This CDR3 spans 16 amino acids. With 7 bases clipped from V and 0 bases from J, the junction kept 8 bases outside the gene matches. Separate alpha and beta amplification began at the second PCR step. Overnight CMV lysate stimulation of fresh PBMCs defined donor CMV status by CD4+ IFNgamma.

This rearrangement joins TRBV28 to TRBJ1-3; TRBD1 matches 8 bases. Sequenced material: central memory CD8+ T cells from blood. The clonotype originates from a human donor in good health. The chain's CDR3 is CASTGQAWYSGNTIYF. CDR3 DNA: TGTGCCAGCACGGGACAGGCTTGGTACTCTGGAAACACCATATATTTT.